The clone carrying this T cell receptor (beta chain) was found many times. CDR1 is SGHRS and CDR2 is YFSETQ in the germline V gene. The V and J ends lost 0 bases and 1 base respectively, with 11 bases between them. The CDR3 is 17 amino acids. Original analysis: Nucleated cell number was recorded as an estimate derived from reference gene primer amplification. Profiled with immunoSEQ multiplex PCR; TCRdb holds only in-frame clones, not every one. The V and J calls and the clone size are those of that table, but D and trimming were determined from the DNA. Among some 110,000 clones listed, 85% were seen once. This sample is drawn from a study of blood T cell repertoires in COVID-19. As for the study in general: From the United States, Italy and Spain came samples of acute and convalescent COVID-19. PBMCs, B-cell-depleted T cells, or T cells provided the cDNA or gDNA that made up the material.

This TCR was sampled from a man aged 45 to 65 with acute or convalescent COVID-19. Input material: peripheral blood. V usage is TRBV5-1 and J usage is TRBJ2-6, with unresolved D. Here the CDR3 reads CASSLAGPRSGANVLTF. As DNA, the CDR3 is TGCGCCAGCAGCTTGGCGGGTCCCCGGTCTGGGGCCAACGTCCTGACTTTC.